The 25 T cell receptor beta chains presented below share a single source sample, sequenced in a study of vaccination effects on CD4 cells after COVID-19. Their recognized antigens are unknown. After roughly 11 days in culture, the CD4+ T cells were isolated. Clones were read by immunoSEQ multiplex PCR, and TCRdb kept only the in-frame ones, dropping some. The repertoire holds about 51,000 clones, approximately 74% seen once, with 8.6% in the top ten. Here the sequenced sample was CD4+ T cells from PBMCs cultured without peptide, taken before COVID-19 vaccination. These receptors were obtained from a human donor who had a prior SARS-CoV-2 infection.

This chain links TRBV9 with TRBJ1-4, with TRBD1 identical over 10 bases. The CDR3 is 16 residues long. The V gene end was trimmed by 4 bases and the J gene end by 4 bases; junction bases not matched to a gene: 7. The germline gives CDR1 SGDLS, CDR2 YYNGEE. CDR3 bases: TGTGCCAGCAGCCCGGACAGGGGGTCAGATAATGAAAAACTGTTTTTT. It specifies CASSPDRGSDNEKLFF.

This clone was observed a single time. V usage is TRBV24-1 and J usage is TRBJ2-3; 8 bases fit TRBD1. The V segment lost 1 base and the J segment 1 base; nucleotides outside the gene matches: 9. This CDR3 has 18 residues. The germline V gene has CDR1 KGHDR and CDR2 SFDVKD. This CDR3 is CATSDFVDDRGGTDTQYF. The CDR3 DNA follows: TGTGCCACCAGTGATTTCGTGGATGACAGGGGTGGCACAGATACGCAGTATTTT.

CDR3 coding DNA: TGTGCCAGCACCCCGGGGCCGAATCAGCCCCAGCATTTT. Translated: CASTPGPNQPQHF. J is TRBJ1-5 and V is TRBV27; D is possibly TRBD1 (5 bases). CDR3 length: 13 amino acids. The V end lost 7 bases, the J end lost 4 bases, and 11 bases lay between the germline ends. Germline V CDR1 and CDR2: MNHEY, SMNVEV (reference sequence).

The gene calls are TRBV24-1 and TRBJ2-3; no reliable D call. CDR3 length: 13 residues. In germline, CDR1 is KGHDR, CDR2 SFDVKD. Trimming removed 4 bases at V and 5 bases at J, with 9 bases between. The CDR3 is CATSDPPGDTQYF. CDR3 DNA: TGTGCCACCAGTGACCCGCCCGGAGATACGCAGTATTTT.

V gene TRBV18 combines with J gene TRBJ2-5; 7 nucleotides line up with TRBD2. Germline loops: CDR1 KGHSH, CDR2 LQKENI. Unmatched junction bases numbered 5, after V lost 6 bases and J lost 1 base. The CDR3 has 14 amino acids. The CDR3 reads CASSPGTTQETQYF. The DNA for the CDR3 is TGTGCCAGCTCGCCCGGGACTACCCAAGAGACCCAGTACTTC. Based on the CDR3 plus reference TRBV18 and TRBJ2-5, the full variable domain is NAGVMQNPRHLVRRRGQEARLRCSPMKGHSHVYWYRQLPEEGLKFMVYLQKENIIDESGMPKERFSAEFPKEGPSILRIQQVVRGDSAAYFCASSPGTTQETQYFGPGTRLLVL.

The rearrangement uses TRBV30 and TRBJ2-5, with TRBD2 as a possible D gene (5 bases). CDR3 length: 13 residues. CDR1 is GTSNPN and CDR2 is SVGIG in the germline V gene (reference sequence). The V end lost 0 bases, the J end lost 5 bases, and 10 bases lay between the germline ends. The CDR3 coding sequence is TGTGCCTGGAGTGTCCGGCGGAGGGAGACCCAGTACTTC. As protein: CAWSVRRRETQYF.

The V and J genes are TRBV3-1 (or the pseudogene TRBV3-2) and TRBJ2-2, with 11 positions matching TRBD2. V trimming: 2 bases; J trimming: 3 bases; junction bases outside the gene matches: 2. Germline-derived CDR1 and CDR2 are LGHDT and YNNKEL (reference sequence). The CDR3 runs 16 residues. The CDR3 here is CASSQRGLADTGELFF. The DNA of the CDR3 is TGTGCCAGCAGCCAAAGGGGACTAGCGGACACCGGGGAGCTGTTTTTT.

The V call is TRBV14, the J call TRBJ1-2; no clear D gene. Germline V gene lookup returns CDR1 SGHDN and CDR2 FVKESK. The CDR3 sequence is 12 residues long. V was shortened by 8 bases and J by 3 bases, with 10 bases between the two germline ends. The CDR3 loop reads CASSDGDYGYTF. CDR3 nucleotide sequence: TGTGCCAGCTCTGACGGGGACTATGGCTACACCTTC.

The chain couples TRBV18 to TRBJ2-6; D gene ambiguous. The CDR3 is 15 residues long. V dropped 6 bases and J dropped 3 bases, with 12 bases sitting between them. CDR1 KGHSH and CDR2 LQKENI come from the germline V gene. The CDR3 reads CASSLSRSGANVLTF. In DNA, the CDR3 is TGTGCCAGCTCCCTATCTCGGAGTGGGGCCAACGTCCTGACTTTC.

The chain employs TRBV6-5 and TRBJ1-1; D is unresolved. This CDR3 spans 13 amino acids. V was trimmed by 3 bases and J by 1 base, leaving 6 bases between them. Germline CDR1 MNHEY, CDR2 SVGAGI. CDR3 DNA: TGTGCCAGCAGTTATTGGGCGAACACTGAAGCTTTCTTT. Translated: CASSYWANTEAFF.

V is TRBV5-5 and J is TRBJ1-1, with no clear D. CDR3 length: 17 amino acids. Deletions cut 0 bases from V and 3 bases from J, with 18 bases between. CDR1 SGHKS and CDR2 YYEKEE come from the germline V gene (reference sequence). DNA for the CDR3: TGTGCCAGCAGCTTGGGTCTGTCCTCAAGTTCCTACACTGAAGCTTTCTTT. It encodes CASSLGLSSSSYTEAFF.

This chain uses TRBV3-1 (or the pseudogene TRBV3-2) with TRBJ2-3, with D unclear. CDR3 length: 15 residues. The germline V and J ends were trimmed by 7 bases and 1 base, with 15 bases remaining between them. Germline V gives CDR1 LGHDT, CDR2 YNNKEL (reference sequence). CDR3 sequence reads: CASTPGSMGTDTQYF. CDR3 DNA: TGTGCCAGCACGCCTGGCTCAATGGGCACAGATACGCAGTATTTT.

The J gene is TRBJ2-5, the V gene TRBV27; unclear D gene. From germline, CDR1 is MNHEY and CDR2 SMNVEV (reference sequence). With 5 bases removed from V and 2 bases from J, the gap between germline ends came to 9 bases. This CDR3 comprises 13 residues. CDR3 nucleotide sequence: TGTGCCAGCAGTAGTGACAAACAAGAGACCCAGTACTTC. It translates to CASSSDKQETQYF.

The DNA for the CDR3 is TGTGCCTGGACCTTATCCGCTTTAGACACAGATACGCAGTATTTT. Translated: CAWTLSALDTDTQYF. V is TRBV30 and J is TRBJ2-3; D unresolved. The V and J ends lost 4 bases and 2 bases respectively, with 16 bases between them. The CDR3 is 15 residues long. In germline, CDR1 is GTSNPN, CDR2 SVGIG (reference sequence).

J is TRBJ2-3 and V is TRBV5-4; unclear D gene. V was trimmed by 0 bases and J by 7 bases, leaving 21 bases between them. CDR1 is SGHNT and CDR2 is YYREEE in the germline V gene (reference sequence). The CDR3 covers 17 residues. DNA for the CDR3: TGTGCCAGCAGCTTGGGCCAAACTATCTCATTGATGCATACGCAGTATTTT. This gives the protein CASSLGQTISLMHTQYF.

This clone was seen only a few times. CDR3: CASSQVGVSQNEQYF. Here the CDR3 DNA reads TGTGCCAGCAGCCAAGTAGGGGTGTCGCAGAACGAGCAGTACTTC. The chain couples TRBV4-2 to TRBJ2-7, with D possibly matching TRBD1 (5 bases). Germline V gene sequence: CDR1 LGHNA, CDR2 YNFKEQ. The CDR3 runs to 15 residues. V was clipped by 1 base and J by 5 bases, with 15 bases between them.

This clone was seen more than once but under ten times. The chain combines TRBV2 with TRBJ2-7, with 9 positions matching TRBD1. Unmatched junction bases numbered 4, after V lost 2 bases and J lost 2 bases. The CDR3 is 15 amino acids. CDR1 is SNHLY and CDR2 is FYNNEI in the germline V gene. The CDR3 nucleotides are TGTGCCAGCAGTGAACCGGGACAGGGTACCTACGAGCAGTACTTC. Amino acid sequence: CASSEPGQGTYEQYF.

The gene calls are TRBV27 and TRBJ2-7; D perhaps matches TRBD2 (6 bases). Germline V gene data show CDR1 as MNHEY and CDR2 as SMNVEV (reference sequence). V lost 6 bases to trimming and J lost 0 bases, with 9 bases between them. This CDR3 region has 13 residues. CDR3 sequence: CASSRDSSYEQYF. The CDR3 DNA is TGTGCCAGCAGCAGGGACTCCTCCTACGAGCAGTACTTC.

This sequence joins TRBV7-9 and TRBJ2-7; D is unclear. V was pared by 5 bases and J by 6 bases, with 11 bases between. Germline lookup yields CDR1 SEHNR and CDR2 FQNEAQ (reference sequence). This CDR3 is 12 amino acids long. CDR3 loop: CASSHTLIEQYF. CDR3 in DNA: TGTGCCAGCAGCCATACTCTTATCGAGCAGTACTTC.

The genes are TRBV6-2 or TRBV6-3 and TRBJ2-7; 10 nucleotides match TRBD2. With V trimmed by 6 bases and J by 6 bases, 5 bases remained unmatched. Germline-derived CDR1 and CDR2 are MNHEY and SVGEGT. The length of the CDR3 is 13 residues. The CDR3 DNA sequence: TGTGCCAGCAGCACGATAGCGGGAGGCGAGCAGTACTTC. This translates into CASSTIAGGEQYF.

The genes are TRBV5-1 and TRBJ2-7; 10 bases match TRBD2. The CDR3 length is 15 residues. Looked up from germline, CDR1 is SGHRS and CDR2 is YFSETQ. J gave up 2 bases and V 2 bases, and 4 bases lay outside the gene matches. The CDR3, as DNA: TGCGCCAGCAGCTTACTAGCGGGGAATGCCTACGAGCAGTACTTC. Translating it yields CASSLLAGNAYEQYF.

CDR3 protein: CASSVGRTSGEFEQFF. In nucleotides, the CDR3 is TGTGCCAGCAGCGTAGGACGGACTAGCGGGGAGTTTGAGCAGTTCTTC. This chain joins TRBV9 and TRBJ2-1, with 12 bases fitting TRBD2. Trimming removed 0 bases from V and 9 bases from J; junction bases left unmatched: 7. This CDR3 has 16 amino acids. Germline CDR1 SGDLS, CDR2 YYNGEE. Full variable domain (missing parts from reference TRBV9 and TRBJ2-1): DSGVTQTPKHLITATGQRVTLRCSPRSGDLSVYWYQQSLDQGLQFLIQYYNGEERAKGNILERFSAQQFPDLHSELNLSSLELGDSALYFCASSVGRTSGEFEQFFGPGTRLTVL.

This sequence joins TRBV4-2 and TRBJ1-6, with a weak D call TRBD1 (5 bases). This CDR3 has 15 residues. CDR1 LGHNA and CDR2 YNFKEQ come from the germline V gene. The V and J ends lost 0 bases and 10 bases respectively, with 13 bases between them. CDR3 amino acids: CASSQDLVGLSPLHF. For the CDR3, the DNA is TGTGCCAGCAGCCAAGATCTCGTGGGGCTCTCACCCCTCCACTTT.

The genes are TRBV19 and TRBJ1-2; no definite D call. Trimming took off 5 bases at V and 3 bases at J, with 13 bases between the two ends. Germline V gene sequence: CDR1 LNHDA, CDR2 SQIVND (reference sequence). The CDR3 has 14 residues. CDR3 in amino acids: CASSQSWAYYGYTF. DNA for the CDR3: TGTGCCAGTAGTCAATCCTGGGCCTACTATGGCTACACCTTC.

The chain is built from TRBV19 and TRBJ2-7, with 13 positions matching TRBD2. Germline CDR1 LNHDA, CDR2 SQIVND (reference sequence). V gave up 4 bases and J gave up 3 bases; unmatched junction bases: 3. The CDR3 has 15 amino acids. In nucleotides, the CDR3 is TGTGCCAGTAGTAAAGGACTAGCGGGAGTCTACGAGCAGTACTTC. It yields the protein CASSKGLAGVYEQYF. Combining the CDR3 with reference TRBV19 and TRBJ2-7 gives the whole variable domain DGGITQSPKYLFRKEGQNVTLSCEQNLNHDAMYWYRQDPGQGLRLIYYSQIVNDFQKGDIAEGYSVSREKKESFPLTVTSAQKNPTAFYLCASSKGLAGVYEQYFGPGTRLTVT.